Listed below are T cell receptor beta chains from one sample, sequenced in a study of glioma-infiltrating T cells after dendritic cell vaccination. Repertoires were generated with immunoSEQ multiplex PCR, while TCRdb's copy carries only in-frame clones and drops some. The sample holds about 92,000 clones, 80% to 90% seen once. The sequencing used blood, collected before dendritic cell vaccination. All receptors come from a human donor with glioblastoma. Both conserved end residues are part of each CDR3. D genes are given only for firm matches. Only part of the rows carry a size: once, few, many, or a class if the clone is expanded.

NA	TRBV2	NA	TRBJ2-5	TGTGCCAGCAGCAAAGAGACCCAGTACTTC	CASSKETQYF
NA	TRBV27	TRBD1	TRBJ2-7	TGTGCCAGCAGTTTATCGTCAGGGGGACAGGGATCCTACGAGCAGTACTTC	CASSLSSGGQGSYEQYF
NA	TRBV5-4	TRBD2	TRBJ2-5	TGTGCCAGCAGCTTGGAGGGGACGTCTAGCGGGGGCCTGTGGCAAGAGACCCAGTACTTC	CASSLEGTSSGGLWQETQYF
NA	TRBV5-1	NA	TRBJ2-7	TGCGCCAGCAGCTTTTACCTAACCTCCTACGAGCAGTACTTC	CASSFYLTSYEQYF
NA	TRBV19	NA	TRBJ2-2	TGTGCCAGTAGTATTCTGTACACCGGGGAGCTGTTTTTT	CASSILYTGELFF
NA	TRBV14	TRBD1	TRBJ2-7	TGTGCCAGCAGCCGACAGGGGGCTGGCTCCTACGAGCAGTACTTC	CASSRQGAGSYEQYF
NA	TRBV5-6	NA	TRBJ2-7	TGTGCCAGCAGCTTGTCGGGGGAGGTGTACGAGCAGTACTTC	CASSLSGEVYEQYF
NA	TRBV6-6	NA	TRBJ1-4	TGTGCCAGCAGTTACGGGGGGGGCGCCGGTGAAAAACTGTTTTTT	CASSYGGGAGEKLFF
NA	TRBV19	TRBD2	TRBJ2-7	TGTGCCAGTAGTACGACTAGCGGCGCAGCCTACGAGCAGTACTTC	CASSTTSGAAYEQYF
NA	TRBV5-4	TRBD1	TRBJ2-3	TGTGCCAGCAGACAGAACAGGGGGCGCAGCACAGATACGCAGTATTTT	CASRQNRGRSTDTQYF
few	TRBV7-9	NA	TRBJ1-5	TGTGCCAGCAACGTTGGGACTGACAATCAGCCCCAGCATTTT	CASNVGTDNQPQHF
NA	TRBV19	NA	TRBJ1-3	TGTGCCAGTAGCCGGGACACTGGAAACACCATATATTTT	CASSRDTGNTIYF
NA	TRBV5-6	TRBD1	TRBJ1-5	TGTGCCAGCAGCTCCGGGACAGGGGGACCCAATCAGCCCCAGCATTTT	CASSSGTGGPNQPQHF
few	TRBV13	TRBD1	TRBJ1-2	TGTGCCAGCAGCGACCGGGACAGGGTAAACTATGGCTACACCTTC	CASSDRDRVNYGYTF
NA	TRBV6-5	TRBD2	TRBJ2-7	TGTGCCAGCAGTTACCAGACTAGCGGGAGCTCCTACGAGCAGTACTTC	CASSYQTSGSSYEQYF
NA	TRBV10-3	NA	TRBJ1-1	TGTGCCATCAGTGTTCGCGAGTTCTCCACTGAAGCTTTCTTT	CAISVREFSTEAFF
once	TRBV18	TRBD1	TRBJ1-2	TGTGCCAGCTCACCCCAGGGACAGCCTTATGGCTACACCTTC	CASSPQGQPYGYTF